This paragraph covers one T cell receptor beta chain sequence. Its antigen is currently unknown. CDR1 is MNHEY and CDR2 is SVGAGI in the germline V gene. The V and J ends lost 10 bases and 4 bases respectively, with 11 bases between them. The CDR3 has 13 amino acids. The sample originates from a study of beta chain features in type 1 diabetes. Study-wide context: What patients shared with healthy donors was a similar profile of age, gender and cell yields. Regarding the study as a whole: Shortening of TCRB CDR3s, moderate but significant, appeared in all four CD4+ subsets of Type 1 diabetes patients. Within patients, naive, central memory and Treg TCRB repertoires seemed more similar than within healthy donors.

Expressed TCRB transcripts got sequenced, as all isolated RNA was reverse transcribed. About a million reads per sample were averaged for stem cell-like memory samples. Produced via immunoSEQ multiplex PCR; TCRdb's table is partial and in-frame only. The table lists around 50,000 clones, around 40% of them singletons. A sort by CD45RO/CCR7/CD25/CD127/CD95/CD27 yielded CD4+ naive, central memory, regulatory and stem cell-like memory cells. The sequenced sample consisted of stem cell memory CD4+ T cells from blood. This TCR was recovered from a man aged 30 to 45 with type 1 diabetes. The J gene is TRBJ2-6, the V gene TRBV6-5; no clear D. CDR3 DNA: TGTGCCACCACACAATCGGGGGCCAACGTCCTGACTTTC. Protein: CATTQSGANVLTF.